This record looks at one T cell receptor (beta chain) sequence and its context. Repertoires were generated with immunoSEQ multiplex PCR, while TCRdb's copy carries only in-frame clones and drops some. The table has 160,000 or so clones, about nine tenths seen once. These data originate in a study of T cell responses to AZD1222 COVID-19 vaccine. The CDR3 contains 15 residues. CDR1 is KGHDR and CDR2 is SFDVKD in the germline V gene. V trimming: 4 bases; J trimming: 2 bases; junction bases outside the gene matches: 5. The chain joins TRBV24-1 to TRBJ2-5, with 8 bases identical to TRBD1. The sample consisted of peripheral blood, taken on day 0 of AZD1222 vaccination. This TCR was recovered from an adult in good health. The CDR3 loop is CATSDRGQEQETQYF. The CDR3 nucleotides read TGTGCCACCAGTGACCGGGGACAGGAGCAAGAGACCCAGTACTTC.